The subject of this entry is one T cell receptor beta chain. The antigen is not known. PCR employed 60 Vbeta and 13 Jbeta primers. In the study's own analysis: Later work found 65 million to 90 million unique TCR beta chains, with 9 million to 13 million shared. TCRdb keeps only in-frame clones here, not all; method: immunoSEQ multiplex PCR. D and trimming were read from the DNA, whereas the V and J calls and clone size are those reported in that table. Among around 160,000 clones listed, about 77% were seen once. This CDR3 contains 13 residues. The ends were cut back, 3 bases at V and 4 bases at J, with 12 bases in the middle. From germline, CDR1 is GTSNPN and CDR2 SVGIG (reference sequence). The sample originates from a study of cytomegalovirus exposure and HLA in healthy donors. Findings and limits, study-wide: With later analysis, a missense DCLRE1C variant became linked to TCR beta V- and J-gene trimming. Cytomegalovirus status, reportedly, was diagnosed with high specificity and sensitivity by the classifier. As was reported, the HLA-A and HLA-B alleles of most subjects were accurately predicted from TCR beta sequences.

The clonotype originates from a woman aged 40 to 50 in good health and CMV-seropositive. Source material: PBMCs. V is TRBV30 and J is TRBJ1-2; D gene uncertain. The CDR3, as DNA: TGTGCCTGGAGCGAAATCGAGGGCTATGGCTACACCTTC. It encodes CAWSEIEGYGYTF.